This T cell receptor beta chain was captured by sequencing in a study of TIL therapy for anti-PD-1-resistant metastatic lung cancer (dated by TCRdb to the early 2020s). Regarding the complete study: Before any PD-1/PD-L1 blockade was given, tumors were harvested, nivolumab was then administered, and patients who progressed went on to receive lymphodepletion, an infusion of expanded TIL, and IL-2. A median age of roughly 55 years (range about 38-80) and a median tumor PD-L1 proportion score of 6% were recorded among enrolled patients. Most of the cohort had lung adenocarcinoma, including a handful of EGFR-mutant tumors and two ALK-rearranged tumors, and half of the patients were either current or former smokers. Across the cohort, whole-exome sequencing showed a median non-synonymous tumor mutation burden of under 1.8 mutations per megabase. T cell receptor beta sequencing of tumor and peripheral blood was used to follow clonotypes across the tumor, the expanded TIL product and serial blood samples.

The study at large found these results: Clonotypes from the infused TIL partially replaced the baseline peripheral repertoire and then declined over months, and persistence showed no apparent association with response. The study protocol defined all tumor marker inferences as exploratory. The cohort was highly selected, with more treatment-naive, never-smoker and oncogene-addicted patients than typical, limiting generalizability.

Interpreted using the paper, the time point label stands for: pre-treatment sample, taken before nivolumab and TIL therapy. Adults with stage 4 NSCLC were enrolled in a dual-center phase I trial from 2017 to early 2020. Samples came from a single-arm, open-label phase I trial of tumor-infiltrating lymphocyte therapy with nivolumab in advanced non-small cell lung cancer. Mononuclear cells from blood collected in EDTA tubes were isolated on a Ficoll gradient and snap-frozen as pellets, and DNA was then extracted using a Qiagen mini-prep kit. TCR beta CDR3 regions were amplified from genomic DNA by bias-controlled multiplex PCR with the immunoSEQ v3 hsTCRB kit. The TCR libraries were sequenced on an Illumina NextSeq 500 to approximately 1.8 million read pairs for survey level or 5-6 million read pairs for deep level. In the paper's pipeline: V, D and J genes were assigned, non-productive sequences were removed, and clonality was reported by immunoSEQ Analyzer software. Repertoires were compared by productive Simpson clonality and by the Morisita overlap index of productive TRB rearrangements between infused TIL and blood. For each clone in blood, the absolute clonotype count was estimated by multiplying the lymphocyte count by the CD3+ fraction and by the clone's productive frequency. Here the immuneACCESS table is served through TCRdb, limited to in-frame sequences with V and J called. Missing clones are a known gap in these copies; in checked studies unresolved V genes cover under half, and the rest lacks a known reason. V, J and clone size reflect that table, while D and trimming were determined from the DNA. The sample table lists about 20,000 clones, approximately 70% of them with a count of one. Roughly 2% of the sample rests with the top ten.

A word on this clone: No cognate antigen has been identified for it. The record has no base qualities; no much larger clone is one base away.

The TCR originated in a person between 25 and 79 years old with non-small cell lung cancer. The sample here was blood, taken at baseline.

The bases are TGTGCCAGCTCAAGAGCGGTCCGGGGAACCGGGGAGCTGTTTTTT. This yields the protein CASSRAVRGTGELFF. This chain is built from TRBV18 and TRBJ2-2; tentative D gene TRBD2, with 5 bases matching. The CDR3 sequence holds 15 residues, the cysteine and phenylalanine included. The entry retains the CDR3 DNA only, 45 bases that are in frame from base 1. For CDR1 and CDR2, the germline V gene lists KGHSH and LQKENI. The trim is 5 bases for V and 5 bases for J, with a gap of 15 bases between the germline ends. With the rest looked up from the reference TRBV18 and TRBJ2-2 genes rather than sequenced, the full variable domain is NAGVMQNPRHLVRRRGQEARLRCSPMKGHSHVYWYRQLPEEGLKFMVYLQKENIIDESGMPKERFSAEFPKEGPSILRIQQVVRGDSAAYFCASSRAVRGTGELFFGEGSRLTVL.